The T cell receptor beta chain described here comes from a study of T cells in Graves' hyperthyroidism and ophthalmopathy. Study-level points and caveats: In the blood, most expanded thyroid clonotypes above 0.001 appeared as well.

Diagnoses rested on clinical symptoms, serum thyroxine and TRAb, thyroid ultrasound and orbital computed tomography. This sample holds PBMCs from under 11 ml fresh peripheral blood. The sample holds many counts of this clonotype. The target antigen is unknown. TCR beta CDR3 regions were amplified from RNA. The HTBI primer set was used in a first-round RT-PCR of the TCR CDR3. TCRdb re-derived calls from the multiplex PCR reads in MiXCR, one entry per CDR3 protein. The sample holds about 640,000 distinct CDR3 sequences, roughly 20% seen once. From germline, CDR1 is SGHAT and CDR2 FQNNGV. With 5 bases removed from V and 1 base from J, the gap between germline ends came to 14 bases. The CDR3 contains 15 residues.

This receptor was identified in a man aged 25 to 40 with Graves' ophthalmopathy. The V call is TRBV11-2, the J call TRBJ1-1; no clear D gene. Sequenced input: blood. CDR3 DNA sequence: TGTGCCAGCAGCACACTATGGGGAGAGAACACTGAAGCTTTCTTT. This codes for CASSTLWGENTEAFF.